This T cell receptor beta chain was sequenced for a study of CD8+ T cells in alopecia areata. Overall study results and limits: Clonality exceeded that of normal scalp in lesional scalp, most notably in alopecia totalis/universalis. Scalp clonality and expanded CD8+ clones among the top 100 were significantly decreased by tofacitinib. In patients, TCRs were shared less clearly than in mice, and HLA may possibly be involved. Just one nonresponder means the tie between baseline CD8+ expansion and response stays uncertain.

Extraction of RNA preceded its reverse transcription into cDNA, which served as the sequencing template. Libraries were prepared by immunoSEQ multiplex PCR; TCRdb keeps only in-frame clonotypes and omits some of them. The table records over 150,000 clones, 45% to 65% of them present only once. From germline, CDR1 is SGDLS and CDR2 YYNGEE. Trimming removed 5 bases at V and 0 bases at J, with 8 bases between. The CDR3 contains 14 residues. This clone was seen only a few times. Antigen specificity is unknown. The treatment here: oral pan-JAK inhibitor, 5-10 mg twice daily. The rearrangement joins TRBV9 to TRBJ2-2; D gene ambiguous. The sequencing used CD4+ T cells sorted from blood, collected at week 4, from a patient treated with tofacitinib. This clonotype was obtained from a human donor with alopecia areata. Here the CDR3 DNA reads TGTGCCAGCAGACCGGGCGCGAACACCGGGGAGCTGTTTTTT. This sequence encodes CASRPGANTGELFF.